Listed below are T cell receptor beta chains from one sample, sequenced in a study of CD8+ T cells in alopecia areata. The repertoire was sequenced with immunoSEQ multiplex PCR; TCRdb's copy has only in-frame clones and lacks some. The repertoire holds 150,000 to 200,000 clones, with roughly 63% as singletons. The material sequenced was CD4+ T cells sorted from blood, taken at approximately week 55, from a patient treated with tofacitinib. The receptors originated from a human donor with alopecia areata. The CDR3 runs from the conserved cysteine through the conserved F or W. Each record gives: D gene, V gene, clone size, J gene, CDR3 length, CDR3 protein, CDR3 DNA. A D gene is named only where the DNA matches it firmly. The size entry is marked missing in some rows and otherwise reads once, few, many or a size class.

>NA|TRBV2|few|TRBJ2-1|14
CASREGGSYNEQFF
TGTGCCAGCAGAGAGGGGGGTTCCTACAATGAGCAGTTCTTC
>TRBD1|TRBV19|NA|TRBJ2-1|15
CASSIAGQGKDQQFF
TGTGCCAGTAGTATAGCCGGACAGGGTAAAGACCAGCAGTTCTTC
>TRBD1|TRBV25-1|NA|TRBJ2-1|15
CASSAAGTEYNEQFF
TGTGCCAGCAGCGCCGCCGGGACAGAATACAATGAGCAGTTCTTC
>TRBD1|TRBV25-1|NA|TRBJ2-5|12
CASPGTEETQYF
TGTGCCAGTCCCGGGACAGAAGAGACCCAGTACTTC
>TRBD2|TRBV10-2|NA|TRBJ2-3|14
CASRGLESTDTQYF
TGCGCCAGCAGGGGACTAGAGAGCACAGATACGCAGTATTTT
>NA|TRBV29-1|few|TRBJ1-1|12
CSVIGGNTEAFF
TGCAGCGTTATCGGCGGGAACACTGAAGCTTTCTTT
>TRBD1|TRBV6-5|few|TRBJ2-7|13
CASRKDRGYEQYF
TGTGCCAGCAGAAAAGACAGGGGCTACGAGCAGTACTTC
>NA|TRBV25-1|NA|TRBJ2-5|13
CASSTGVVETQYF
TGTGCCAGCAGTACGGGTGTTGTGGAGACCCAGTACTTC
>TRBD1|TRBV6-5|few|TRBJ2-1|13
CASRGTGLNEQFF
TGTGCCAGCAGAGGGACAGGGTTGAATGAGCAGTTCTTC
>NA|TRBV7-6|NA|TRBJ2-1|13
CASSPEFRNEQFF
TGTGCCAGCAGCCCTGAGTTTAGGAATGAGCAGTTCTTC
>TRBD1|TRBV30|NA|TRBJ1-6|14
CAWGLGTGYSPLHF
TGTGCCTGGGGCCTAGGGACAGGGTATTCACCCCTCCACTTT
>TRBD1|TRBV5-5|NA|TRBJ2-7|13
CASSLTGGHEQYF
TGTGCCAGCAGCTTGACAGGGGGGCACGAGCAGTACTTC
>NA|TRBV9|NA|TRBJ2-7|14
CASSVDGFVHEQYF
TGTGCCAGCAGCGTAGATGGATTCGTCCACGAGCAGTACTTC
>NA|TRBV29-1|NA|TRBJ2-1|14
CSVPTGSPYNEQFF
TGCAGCGTACCCACAGGGTCCCCCTACAATGAGCAGTTCTTC
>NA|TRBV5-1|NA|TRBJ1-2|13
CASSLGQTYGYTF
TGCGCCAGCAGCTTGGGACAGACCTATGGCTACACCTTC
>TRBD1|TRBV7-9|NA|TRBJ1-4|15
CASSMETGSNEKLFF
TGTGCCAGCAGCATGGAGACAGGGTCTAATGAAAAACTGTTTTTT
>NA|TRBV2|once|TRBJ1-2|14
CASSEAGNFYGYTF
TGTGCCAGCAGTGAGGCCGGGAATTTCTATGGCTACACCTTC
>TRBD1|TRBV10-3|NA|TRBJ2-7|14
CAIRPGQGNYEQYF
TGTGCCATCAGACCGGGACAGGGTAATTACGAGCAGTACTTC
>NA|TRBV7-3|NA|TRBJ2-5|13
CASSLRREETQYF
TGTGCCAGCAGCTTACGCAGGGAAGAGACCCAGTACTTC
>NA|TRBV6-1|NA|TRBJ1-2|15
CASSEPRQEGYGYTF
TGTGCCAGCAGTGAACCCCGGCAGGAGGGCTATGGCTACACCTTC
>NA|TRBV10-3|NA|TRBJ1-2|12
CAISGGGDGYTF
TGTGCCATCAGTGGAGGAGGAGATGGCTACACCTTC
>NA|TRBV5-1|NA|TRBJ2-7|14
CASNPPGHSYEQYF
TGCGCCAGCAATCCCCCAGGGCACTCCTACGAGCAGTACTTC
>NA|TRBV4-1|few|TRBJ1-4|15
CASSFQEGTNEKLFF
TGCGCCAGCAGCTTCCAAGAAGGAACTAATGAAAAACTGTTTTTT
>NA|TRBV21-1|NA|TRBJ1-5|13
CASCYPRGQPQHF
TGTGCCAGCTGTTACCCACGGGGACAGCCCCAGCATTTT
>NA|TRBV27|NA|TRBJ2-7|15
CASSLFAGLNNEQYF
TGTGCCAGCAGTTTGTTCGCAGGGCTTAACAACGAGCAGTACTTC
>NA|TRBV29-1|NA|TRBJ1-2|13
CSVSRTGTYGYTF
TGCAGCGTTTCCCGGACCGGGACCTATGGCTACACCTTC
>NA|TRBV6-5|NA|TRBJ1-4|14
CASRNPATNEKLFF
TGTGCCAGCAGGAATCCTGCAACTAATGAAAAACTGTTTTTT
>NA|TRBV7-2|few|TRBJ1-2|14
CASSLDGSNYGYTF
TGTGCCAGCAGCTTAGACGGCTCTAACTATGGCTACACCTTC
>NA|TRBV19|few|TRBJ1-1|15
CASSNDLGRAGEAFF
TGTGCCAGTAGCAACGACCTAGGCAGGGCAGGTGAAGCTTTCTTT
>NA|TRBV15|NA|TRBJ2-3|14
CATVATGGTDTQYF
TGTGCCACCGTCGCGACAGGTGGCACAGATACGCAGTATTTT
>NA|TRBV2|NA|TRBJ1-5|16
CASSELTGGSNQPQHF
TGTGCCAGCAGTGAGCTGACAGGCGGAAGCAATCAGCCCCAGCATTTT
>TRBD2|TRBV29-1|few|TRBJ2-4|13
CSVATSGVNIQYF
TGCAGCGTGGCGACCAGCGGGGTGAACATTCAGTACTTC
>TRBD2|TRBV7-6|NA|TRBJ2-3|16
CASSSRAAGGRDTQYF
TGTGCCAGCAGCTCTCGTGCGGCGGGGGGAAGGGATACGCAGTATTTT
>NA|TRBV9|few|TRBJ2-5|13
CASSRGAQETQYF
TGTGCCAGCAGCCGGGGGGCCCAAGAGACCCAGTACTTC
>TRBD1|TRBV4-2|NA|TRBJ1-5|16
CASSPTGEGPNQPQHF
TGTGCCAGCAGTCCGACAGGGGAGGGGCCCAATCAGCCCCAGCATTTT
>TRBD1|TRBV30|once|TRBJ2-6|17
CARTGGFISSGANVLTF
TGTGCCCGGACAGGGGGTTTCATTTCTTCTGGGGCCAACGTCCTGACTTTC
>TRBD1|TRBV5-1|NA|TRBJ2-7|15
CASSLGDRGSYEQYF
TGCGCCAGCAGCTTGGGGGACAGGGGGTCCTACGAGCAGTACTTC
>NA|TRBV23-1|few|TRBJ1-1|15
CASSQWPPPGDKAFF
TGCGCCAGCAGTCAATGGCCCCCCCCAGGGGACAAAGCTTTCTTT
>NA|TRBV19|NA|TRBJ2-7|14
CASSIAQGPYEQYF
TGTGCCAGTAGTATAGCACAGGGCCCCTACGAGCAGTACTTC
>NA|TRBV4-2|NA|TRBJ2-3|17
CASSPRNGEPSTDTQYF
TGTGCCAGCAGCCCCCGGAATGGCGAACCTAGCACAGATACGCAGTATTTT
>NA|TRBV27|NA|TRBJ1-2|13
CASSSTGAYGYTF
TGTGCCAGCAGCTCGACAGGAGCCTATGGCTACACCTTC
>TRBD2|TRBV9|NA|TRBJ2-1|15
CASSVGLAPYNEQFF
TGTGCCAGCAGCGTAGGACTAGCTCCATACAATGAGCAGTTCTTC
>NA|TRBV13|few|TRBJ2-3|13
CASTRGRSDTQYF
TGTGCCAGCACACGGGGACGGTCAGATACGCAGTATTTT
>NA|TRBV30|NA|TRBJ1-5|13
CAWSGQRDQPQHF
TGTGCCTGGAGCGGACAGAGAGATCAGCCCCAGCATTTT
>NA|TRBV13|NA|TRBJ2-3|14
CASSLRRSSDTQYF
TGTGCCAGCAGCTTGCGGCGGAGCAGCGATACGCAGTATTTT
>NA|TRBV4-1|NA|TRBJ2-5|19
CASSQDRDSSRLGQETQYF
TGCGCCAGCAGCCAAGATCGGGACTCCTCCCGACTGGGCCAAGAGACCCAGTACTTC
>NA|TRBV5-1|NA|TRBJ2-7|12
CASRREGYEQYF
TGCGCCAGCAGGAGAGAGGGCTACGAGCAGTACTTC
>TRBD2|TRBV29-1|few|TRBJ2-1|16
CSVEGGGRGALDEQFF
TGCAGCGTTGAAGGTGGAGGGCGGGGGGCCCTCGATGAGCAGTTCTTC
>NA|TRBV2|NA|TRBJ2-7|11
CASTPGYEQYF
TGTGCCAGCACACCAGGCTACGAGCAGTACTTC
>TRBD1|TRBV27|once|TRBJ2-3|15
CASSSTGLRTDTQYF
TGTGCCAGCAGTTCGACAGGGTTACGGACAGATACGCAGTATTTT
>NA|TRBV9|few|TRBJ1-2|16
CASSVEGRRSYYGYTF
TGTGCCAGCAGCGTAGAAGGGCGCCGATCGTATTATGGCTACACCTTC
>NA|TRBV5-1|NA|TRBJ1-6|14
CASSPGQGGSPLHF
TGCGCCAGCAGCCCAGGCCAGGGCGGTTCACCCCTCCACTTT
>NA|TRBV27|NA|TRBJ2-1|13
CASSLYSTLEQFF
TGTGCCAGCAGTTTATATTCGACATTGGAGCAGTTCTTC